This TCR beta chain was found in a study of T-cell reconstitution after alpha-beta-depleted transplantation in children. Study results and limitations: A year had passed since transplant, and T-cell counts and diversity by then came mostly from newly produced T cells.

Germline CDR1 is SSHAT and CDR2 is FNYEAQ (reference sequence). The CDR3 has 15 residues. V was cut by 2 bases and J by 3 bases, with 11 bases left in between. This clonotype has more than one count but fewer than ten. Its antigen is currently unknown. As it was prepared, the TCRbeta library received unique molecular identifiers. TCRdb re-called the PCR reads through MiXCR, storing one row per CDR3 protein. The sample includes more than 200,000 distinct CDR3 sequences, around 25% of them seen just once. The origin of this receptor is a girl aged 2 to 10 with Fanconi anemia, due to receive a stem cell transplant. The chain carries TRBV7-7 and TRBJ2-1; D not resolved. The sample in question was PBMCs, obtained before TCRalphabeta/CD19-depleted stem cell transplant. This CDR3 reads CASSLNTGGYNEQFF. The CDR3 nucleotides read TGTGCCAGCAGCTTAAACACGGGTGGCTACAATGAGCAGTTCTTC.